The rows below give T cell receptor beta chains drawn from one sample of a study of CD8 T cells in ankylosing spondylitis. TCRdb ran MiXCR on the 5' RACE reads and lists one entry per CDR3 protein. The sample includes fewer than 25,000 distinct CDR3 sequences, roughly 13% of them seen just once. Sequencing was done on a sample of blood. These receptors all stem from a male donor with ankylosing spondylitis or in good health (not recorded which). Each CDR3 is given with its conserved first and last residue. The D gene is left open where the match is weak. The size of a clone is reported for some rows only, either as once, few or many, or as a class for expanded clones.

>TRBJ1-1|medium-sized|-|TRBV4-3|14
CASSQEWPNTEAFF
TGCGCCAGCAGCCAAGAGTGGCCTAACACTGAAGCTTTCTTT
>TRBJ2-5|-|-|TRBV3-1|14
CASSQGLGGETQYF
TGTGCCAGCAGCCAAGGACTAGGAGGAGAGACCCAGTACTTC
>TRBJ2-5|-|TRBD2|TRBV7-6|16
CASSLERIPGGETQYF
TGTGCCAGCAGCTTAGAACGAATACCGGGGGGAGAGACCCAGTACTTC
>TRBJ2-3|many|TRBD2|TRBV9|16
CASSAGLAGEEDTQYF
TGTGCCAGCAGCGCCGGACTAGCGGGAGAGGAGGATACGCAGTATTTT
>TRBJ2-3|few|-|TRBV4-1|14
CASSQDEAPDTQYF
TGCGCCAGCAGCCAAGATGAAGCGCCAGATACGCAGTATTTT
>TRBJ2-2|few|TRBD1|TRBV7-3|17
CASSPIPGTGDTGELFF
TGTGCCAGCAGCCCCATCCCCGGGACAGGGGACACCGGGGAGCTGTTTTTT
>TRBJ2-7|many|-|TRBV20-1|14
CSARGSIAPYEQYF
TGCAGTGCTAGGGGCTCCATCGCCCCCTACGAGCAGTACTTC
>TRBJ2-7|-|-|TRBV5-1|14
CASSLEARGYEQYF
TGCGCCAGCAGCTTGGAGGCCAGGGGCTACGAGCAGTACTTC
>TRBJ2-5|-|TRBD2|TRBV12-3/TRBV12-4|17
CASSLAVLAGSSETQYF
TGTGCCAGCAGTTTAGCCGTCCTAGCGGGTTCATCAGAGACCCAGTACTTC
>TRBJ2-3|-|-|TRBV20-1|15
CSATPGTFHTDTQYF
TGCAGTGCCACTCCCGGGACATTTCACACAGATACGCAGTATTTT
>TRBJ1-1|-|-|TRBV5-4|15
CASSFRRGMNTEAFF
TGTGCCAGCAGCTTTCGCCGCGGCATGAACACTGAAGCTTTCTTT
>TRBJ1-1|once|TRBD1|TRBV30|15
CAWRGWDSMNTEAFF
TGTGCCTGGAGGGGCTGGGACAGCATGAACACTGAAGCTTTCTTT
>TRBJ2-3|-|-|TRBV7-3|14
CASSLNRRADTQYF
TGTGCCAGCAGCCTAAACAGACGGGCAGATACGCAGTATTTT
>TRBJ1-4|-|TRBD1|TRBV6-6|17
CASSYGTGPGVNEKLFF
TGTGCCAGCAGTTACGGGACAGGCCCAGGGGTTAATGAAAAACTGTTTTTT
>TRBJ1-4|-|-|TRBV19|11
CASGFFEKLFF
TGTGCCAGTGGTTTTTTTGAAAAACTGTTTTTT
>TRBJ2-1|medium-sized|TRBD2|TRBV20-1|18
CSALSPGTSGRAINEQFF
TGCAGTGCTCTCAGTCCCGGGACTAGCGGGAGGGCCATCAATGAGCAGTTCTTC
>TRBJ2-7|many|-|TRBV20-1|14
CSARDIRLSYEQYF
TGCAGTGCTAGAGATATCAGGTTATCCTACGAGCAGTACTTC
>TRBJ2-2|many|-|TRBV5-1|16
CASSLVGRTNTGELFF
TGCGCCAGCAGCTTGGTTGGCCGGACGAACACCGGGGAGCTGTTTTTT
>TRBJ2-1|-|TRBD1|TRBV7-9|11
CASSWTGDQFF
TGTGCCAGCAGCTGGACAGGGGACCAGTTCTTC
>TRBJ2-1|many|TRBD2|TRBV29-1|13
CSVVSGGINEQFF
TGCAGCGTTGTAAGCGGGGGGATCAATGAGCAGTTCTTC
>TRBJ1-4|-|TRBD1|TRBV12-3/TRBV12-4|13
CASSRGQSEKLFF
TGTGCCAGCAGCAGGGGACAGAGCGAAAAACTGTTTTTT